Included here is one TCR beta chain sequence, with context. Its antigen is still unknown. The CDR3 has 14 residues. V lost 5 bases and J 5 bases, leaving 15 bases between the germline ends. Germline V gene sequence: CDR1 MDHEN, CDR2 SYDVKM. These data originate in a study of cytomegalovirus exposure and HLA in healthy donors. Method: immunoSEQ multiplex PCR; TCRdb's copy keeps in-frame clones and lacks some. The top ten clones hold 0.55% to 0.8% of a sample with tens of thousands of clones, roughly 94% of them seen once. Findings and limits, study-wide: In a later analysis, first-cohort TCR clusters were found to tend to co-occur in the approximately 120 validation repertoires.

The V gene is TRBV28, the J gene TRBJ1-1; no clear D gene. This TCR came from a woman aged 18-30 years in good health and CMV-seronegative. Specimen: PBMCs. The CDR3: CASSPPSRWTEAFF. As DNA, the CDR3 is TGTGCCAGCAGTCCACCCTCCAGGTGGACTGAAGCTTTCTTT.